Shown below are 29 T cell receptor beta chains from a single sample sequenced in a study of blood T cell repertoires in COVID-19. Measured with immunoSEQ multiplex PCR; TCRdb has only the in-frame clones, and not every one. The table has approximately 440,000 clones, about 90% seen once. Sequencing used PBMCs or T cells enriched from blood (not recorded which). Every receptor here comes from a man aged 18 to 29 who had recovered from COVID-19.

The chain carries TRBV5-4 and TRBJ2-5, with D possibly TRBD2 on 5 matching bases. This CDR3 is 15 amino acids long. CDR1 is SGHNT and CDR2 is YYREEE in the germline V gene (reference sequence). V was trimmed by 4 bases and J by 1 base, leaving 14 bases between them. Here the CDR3 reads CASSTAPLAQETQYF. The CDR3 bases are TGTGCCAGCAGCACGGCCCCCCTAGCCCAAGAGACCCAGTACTTC.

This chain uses TRBV4-1 with TRBJ1-2; the match to TRBD1 covers 7 bases. CDR3 size: 16 residues. From germline, CDR1 is MGHRA and CDR2 YSYEKL. The junction had 5 bases not matched to a gene; V was cut back by 1 base and J by 0 bases. CDR3: CASSQVGTEANYGYTF. CDR3 DNA sequence: TGCGCCAGCAGCCAAGTAGGGACAGAAGCTAACTATGGCTACACCTTC.

The chain joins TRBV10-1 to TRBJ2-7; 7 bases align to TRBD2. With V trimmed by 0 bases and J by 2 bases, 7 bases remained unmatched. CDR1 is WNHNN, CDR2 SYGVQD, per germline (reference sequence). The CDR3 runs 16 residues. The CDR3 DNA is TGCGCCAGCAGTGAGTCGAGACTTGCGGGGGCCTACGAGCAGTACTTC. Encoded protein: CASSESRLAGAYEQYF.

The chain carries TRBV2 and TRBJ2-1; D gene uncertain. V was clipped by 6 bases and J by 9 bases, with 12 bases between them. Germline lookup yields CDR1 SNHLY and CDR2 FYNNEI. The CDR3 runs 12 residues. CDR3 amino acids: CASSADSGEQFF. The CDR3 region has the DNA TGTGCCAGCAGCGCCGACTCTGGTGAGCAGTTCTTC.

The rearrangement uses TRBV5-1 and TRBJ2-3; D is possibly TRBD2 (6 bases). Looked up from germline, CDR1 is SGHRS and CDR2 is YFSETQ. The CDR3 has 17 amino acids. V shed 4 bases and J shed 2 bases, with 20 bases lying between them. CDR3: CASSPMTRRGLTDTQYF. The CDR3 region has the DNA TGCGCCAGCAGCCCCATGACTCGGCGGGGCCTCACAGATACGCAGTATTTT.

The chain employs TRBV7-8 and TRBJ1-3; the D gene is possibly TRBD1 (6 bases). CDR3 length: 14 amino acids. CDR1 and CDR2 from the germline V gene are SGHVS and FQNEAQ. Trimming shortened V by 2 bases and J by 3 bases, and 8 bases separated the two germline ends. The CDR3 here is CASSLNRDGNTIYF. CDR3 nucleotides: TGTGCCAGCAGCTTAAACAGGGATGGAAACACCATATATTTT.

The gene calls are TRBV3-1 (or the pseudogene TRBV3-2) and TRBJ1-6, with TRBD1 matching 7 bases. From germline, CDR1 is LGHDT and CDR2 YNNKEL (reference sequence). CDR3 length equals 15 residues. V trimming: 4 bases; J trimming: 3 bases; junction bases outside the gene matches: 3. CDR3 sequence reads: CASSPGQLYNSPLHF. CDR3 sequence (DNA): TGTGCCAGCAGCCCGGGACAGCTCTATAATTCACCCCTCCACTTT.

This clone appeared a few times. The chain is built from TRBV2 and TRBJ1-1; TRBD1 matches at 8 bases. The CDR3 is 15 residues long. Germline V gene lookup returns CDR1 SNHLY and CDR2 FYNNEI. The ends lost 9 bases at V and 0 bases at J; junction bases unmatched: 9. This CDR3 reads CARQMMTGVNTEAFF. The CDR3 nucleotides read TGTGCCAGACAGATGATGACAGGGGTGAACACTGAAGCTTTCTTT.

Concerning this clone: In the same sample, other DNA sequences code for this CDR3. The chain recombines TRBV12-3 or TRBV12-4 with TRBJ1-5; D not resolved. The CDR3 length is 13 residues. Trimming pared 5 bases from V and 7 bases from J, leaving 12 bases between. The CDR3 spells CASSPPGGQPQHF. As DNA, the CDR3 is TGTGCCAGCAGTCCCCCCGGCGGACAGCCCCAGCATTTT.

The V call is TRBV29-1, the J call TRBJ1-3, with 8 bases aligning to TRBD1. Germline trimming cut 6 bases from V and 7 bases from J; bases unmatched to any gene: 8. The CDR3 length is 13 residues. Per the germline V gene, CDR1 is SQVTM and CDR2 is ANQGSEA. CDR3 amino acids: CSVTETGVNTIYF. The DNA for the CDR3 is TGCAGCGTAACGGAGACAGGGGTTAACACCATATATTTT. Looking up the rest from reference TRBV29-1 and TRBJ1-3 gives the full variable domain: SAVISQKPSRDICQRGTSLTIQCQVDSQVTMMFWYRQQPGQSLTLIATANQGSEATYESGFVIDKFPISRPNLTFSTLTVSNMSPEDSSIYLCSVTETGVNTIYFGEGSWLTVV.

This clone was observed a handful of times. The V call is TRBV3-1 (or the pseudogene TRBV3-2), the J call TRBJ2-1; 8 bases line up with TRBD1. Trimming took 6 bases from V and 1 from J; bases not matched to a gene: 14. The germline V gene has CDR1 LGHDT and CDR2 YNNKEL (reference sequence). This CDR3 region has 18 residues. The CDR3 region is CASSHRDRRIHSYNEQFF. DNA for the CDR3: TGTGCCAGCAGTCACCGGGACAGGAGGATACATTCCTACAATGAGCAGTTCTTC.

J is TRBJ2-3 and V is TRBV5-1; 7 bases are shared with TRBD1. Trimming took 5 bases from V and 0 from J; bases not matched to a gene: 3. The CDR3 covers 14 residues. Germline lookup yields CDR1 SGHRS and CDR2 YFSETQ. The CDR3 DNA is TGCGCCAGCAGTTGGGGACAGAGCACAGATACGCAGTATTTT. It is translated as CASSWGQSTDTQYF.

The chain recombines TRBV10-3 with TRBJ2-3; perhaps TRBD2 as D (5 bases). This CDR3 has 16 amino acids. The V end lost 2 bases, the J end lost 1 base, and 13 bases lay between the germline ends. Germline values: CDR1 ENHRY, CDR2 SYGVKD. The CDR3 DNA reads as TGTGCCATCAGTGAGAGAGGCGGGTACCGCACAGATACGCAGTATTTT. Protein: CAISERGGYRTDTQYF.

The V call is TRBV24-1, the J call TRBJ2-1; D is perhaps TRBD2 (6 bases). Germline V CDR1 and CDR2: KGHDR, SFDVKD. The CDR3 has 14 amino acids. V lost 5 bases and J lost 6, with 13 bases in between. CDR3 DNA: TGTGCCACCAGTGGGGACTCTACCTTCAATGAGCAGTTCTTC. This codes for CATSGDSTFNEQFF.

This rearrangement joins TRBV3-1 (or the pseudogene TRBV3-2) to TRBJ2-7; possible D gene TRBD2, 6 bases. Trimming took 1 base from V and 2 from J, leaving 9 bases between them. CDR3 length: 14 residues. Germline V gene lookup returns CDR1 LGHDT and CDR2 YNNKEL (reference sequence). In DNA, the CDR3 is TGTGCCAGCAGCCAAGCCGGGAGAACCTACGAGCAGTACTTC. Translation gives CASSQAGRTYEQYF.

V gene TRBV19 combines with J gene TRBJ1-4; D gene uncertain. This CDR3 region has 15 residues. Trimming shortened V by 3 bases and J by 3 bases, and 11 bases separated the two germline ends. Per the germline V gene, CDR1 is LNHDA and CDR2 is SQIVND (reference sequence). The DNA for the CDR3 is TGTGCCAGTAGTATCGTGGGCAGTCCTAATGAAAAACTGTTTTTT. Translated: CASSIVGSPNEKLFF.

The chain uses TRBV19 and TRBJ1-1; a weak D match, TRBD1 (5 bases). Trimming took off 3 bases at V and 1 base at J, with 15 bases between the two ends. The CDR3 covers 16 residues. From germline, CDR1 is LNHDA and CDR2 SQIVND (reference sequence). CDR3 nucleotides: TGTGCCAGTAGTATTTGGGGCGGGGCTGAGAACACTGAAGCTTTCTTT. This translates into CASSIWGGAENTEAFF. Variable domain in full (rest from reference TRBV19 and TRBJ1-1): DGGITQSPKYLFRKEGQNVTLSCEQNLNHDAMYWYRQDPGQGLRLIYYSQIVNDFQKGDIAEGYSVSREKKESFPLTVTSAQKNPTAFYLCASSIWGGAENTEAFFGQGTRLTVV.

As DNA, the CDR3 is TGTGCCAGCAGTTACTCGAGGGGGATCAATCAGCCCCAGCATTTT. Translation gives CASSYSRGINQPQHF. The chain joins TRBV6-5 to TRBJ1-5; possibly TRBD1 for D (6 bases). CDR3 length: 15 residues. CDR1 is MNHEY and CDR2 is SVGAGI in the germline V gene. V shed 0 bases and J shed 3 bases, with 9 bases lying between them.

The J gene is TRBJ2-3, the V gene TRBV6-5; TRBD1 matches at 10 bases. The length of the CDR3 is 13 residues. Germline assignment: CDR1 MNHEY and CDR2 SVGAGI. The junction had 3 bases not matched to a gene; V was cut back by 10 bases and J by 2 bases. The CDR3 DNA sequence: TGTGCCACGGGACAGGGGTACACAGATACGCAGTATTTT. Amino acid sequence: CATGQGYTDTQYF.

This clone came up a few times. This sequence joins TRBV2 and TRBJ2-7, with D possibly matching TRBD2 (5 bases). V was clipped by 5 bases and J by 5 bases, with 16 bases between them. Germline assignment: CDR1 SNHLY and CDR2 FYNNEI. This CDR3 is built from 14 residues. The CDR3 sequence is CASSIEGRTNEQYF. The CDR3, as DNA: TGTGCCAGCAGTATAGAGGGTCGTACAAACGAGCAGTACTTC. The variable domain in full, with the rest retrieved from reference TRBV2 and TRBJ2-7, is EPEVTQTPSHQVTQMGQEVILRCVPISNHLYFYWYRQILGQKVEFLVSFYNNEISEKSEIFDDQFSVERPDGSNFTLKIRSTKLEDSAMYFCASSIEGRTNEQYFGPGTRLTVT.

This chain links TRBV10-3 with TRBJ1-1; D ambiguous. Trimming stripped 5 bases from V and 7 bases from J, with 11 bases between. This CDR3 spans 12 amino acids. Germline CDR1 and CDR2: ENHRY and SYGVKD. CDR3 nucleotide sequence: TGTGCCATCAGTAAGGACGGGGATGAAGCTTTCTTT. Amino acid sequence: CAISKDGDEAFF.

The rearrangement joins TRBV5-1 to TRBJ2-7; 13 positions match TRBD2. With 6 bases clipped from V and 4 bases from J, the junction kept 10 bases outside the gene matches. CDR1 and CDR2 from the germline V gene are SGHRS and YFSETQ. The CDR3 totals 16 residues. As DNA, the CDR3 is TGCGCCAGCACCCCGGCGCCGGGACTAGCGGGATACGAGCAGTACTTC. Amino acids: CASTPAPGLAGYEQYF.

This chain joins TRBV28 and TRBJ2-1; TRBD2 matches 8 bases. The CDR3 contains 13 residues. The germline CDR1 and CDR2 sequences are MDHEN and SYDVKM. Trimming cost V 8 bases and J 4 bases; bases outside gene matches: 4. CDR3 coding DNA: TGTGCCAGCGACTCGGGAGGGTACAATGAGCAGTTCTTC. Translation: CASDSGGYNEQFF.

The chain links TRBV3-1 (or the pseudogene TRBV3-2) to TRBJ1-2; no clear D. The germline gives CDR1 LGHDT, CDR2 YNNKEL (reference sequence). V shed 7 bases and J shed 5 bases, with 17 bases lying between them. The CDR3 has 14 amino acids. CDR3 DNA sequence: TGTGCCAGCACTCCGAATGCCGGGGAATATGGCTACACCTTC. Encoded protein: CASTPNAGEYGYTF.

This chain joins TRBV6-5 and TRBJ1-3; D is possibly TRBD1 (6 bases). In germline, CDR1 is MNHEY, CDR2 SVGAGI. CDR3 size: 15 residues. Trimming took 8 bases from V and 4 from J, leaving 18 bases between them. CDR3 region: CASPTPTGSGNTIYF. CDR3 nucleotide sequence: TGTGCCAGCCCGACACCTACAGGGTCCGGAAACACCATATATTTT.

This chain uses TRBV11-2 with TRBJ1-1, with D perhaps matching TRBD1 (6 bases). The CDR3 length is 12 residues. CDR1 is SGHAT, CDR2 FQNNGV, per germline. V shed 4 bases and J shed 10 bases, with 13 bases lying between them. CDR3 region: CASSYRTGRAFF. As DNA, the CDR3 is TGTGCCAGCAGCTACCGTACAGGGAGAGCTTTCTTT.

The genes are TRBV29-1 and TRBJ1-5; D perhaps matches TRBD1 (6 bases). The CDR3 has 13 residues. Germline V CDR1 and CDR2: SQVTM, ANQGSEA. V was clipped by 4 bases and J by 1 base, with 8 bases between them. Here the CDR3 DNA reads TGCAGCGTTGCAGGGGAAAGCAATCAGCCCCAGCATTTT. Translating it yields CSVAGESNQPQHF.

In its sample, this clone was seen once. This sequence joins TRBV27 and TRBJ2-1; TRBD2 agrees at 8 bases. The length of the CDR3 is 15 residues. Trimming cost V 6 bases and J 2 bases; bases outside gene matches: 6. Germline lookup yields CDR1 MNHEY and CDR2 SMNVEV (reference sequence). CDR3 sequence reads: CASSLSGKPYNEQFF. The CDR3 DNA is TGTGCCAGCAGCCTTAGCGGGAAACCCTACAATGAGCAGTTCTTC.

This rearrangement joins TRBV2 to TRBJ1-1, with 12 bases matching TRBD1. The CDR3 spans 15 residues. The germline V gene encodes CDR1 SNHLY and CDR2 FYNNEI. Trimming removed 9 bases from V and 4 bases from J; junction bases left unmatched: 9. The CDR3 loop is CASAGTGGPGTEAFF. CDR3 nucleotides: TGTGCCAGTGCCGGGACAGGGGGCCCGGGCACTGAAGCTTTCTTT.